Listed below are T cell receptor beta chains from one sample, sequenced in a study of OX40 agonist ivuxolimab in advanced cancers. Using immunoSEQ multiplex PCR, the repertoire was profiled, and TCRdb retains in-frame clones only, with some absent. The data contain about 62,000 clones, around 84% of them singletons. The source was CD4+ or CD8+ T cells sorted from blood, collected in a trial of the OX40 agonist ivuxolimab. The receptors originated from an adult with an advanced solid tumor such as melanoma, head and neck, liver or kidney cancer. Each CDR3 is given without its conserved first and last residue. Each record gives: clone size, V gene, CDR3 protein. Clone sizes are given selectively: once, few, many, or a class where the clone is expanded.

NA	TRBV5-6	ASSLGSSFSYNEQF
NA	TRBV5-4	ASSLDGASRGADTQY
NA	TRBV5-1	ASSPSFETQY
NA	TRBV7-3	ASRYRGGTDTQY
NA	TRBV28	ASAFLTGSYEQY
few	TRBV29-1	SVAGGTDTDTQY
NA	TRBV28	ASSGQGMAGELF
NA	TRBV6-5	ASSPGTGTEKLF
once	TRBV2	ASGSEATYGYT
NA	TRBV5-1	ASRRGTLNTEAF
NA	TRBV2	ASSEVSGGAANEQF
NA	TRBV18	ASSPLESISGNTIY
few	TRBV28	ASTWQGGEKLF
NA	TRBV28	ASSLPTGGNEKLF
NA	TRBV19	ASSITALSSYEQY
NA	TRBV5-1	ASSSTGRGGYT
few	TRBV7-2	ASSLDRSGGRI
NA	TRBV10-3	AISEGVSQYNSPLH
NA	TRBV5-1	ASSPGRRGPTDTQY
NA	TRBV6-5	ASSYRFDREETQY
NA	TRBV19	ASNPTGVGSSPLH
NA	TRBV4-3	ASSQEGSTDTQY
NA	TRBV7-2	ASSSSNGLAGEQF
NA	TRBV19	ASTSVSSGQPQH